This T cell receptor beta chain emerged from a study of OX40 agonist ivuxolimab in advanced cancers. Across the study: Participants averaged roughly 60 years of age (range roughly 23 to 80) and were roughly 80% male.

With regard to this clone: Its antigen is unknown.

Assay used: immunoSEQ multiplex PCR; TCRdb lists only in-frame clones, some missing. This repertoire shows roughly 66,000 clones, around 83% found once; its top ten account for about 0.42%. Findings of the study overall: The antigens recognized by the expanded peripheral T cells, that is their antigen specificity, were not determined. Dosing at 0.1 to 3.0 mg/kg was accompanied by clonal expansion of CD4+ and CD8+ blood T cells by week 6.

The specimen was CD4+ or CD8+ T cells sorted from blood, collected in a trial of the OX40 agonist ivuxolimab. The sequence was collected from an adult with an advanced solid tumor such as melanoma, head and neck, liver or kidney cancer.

CDR3 sequence: CASKSAGTHNEQFF. As DNA, the CDR3 is TGTGCCAGTAAGAGCGCGGGTACTCACAATGAGCAGTTCTTC. The gene calls are TRBV27 and TRBJ2-1, with D possibly being TRBD2 (5 bases). V dropped 9 bases and J dropped 5 bases, with 17 bases sitting between them. From germline, CDR1 is MNHEY and CDR2 SMNVEV (reference sequence). The CDR3 runs 14 residues.